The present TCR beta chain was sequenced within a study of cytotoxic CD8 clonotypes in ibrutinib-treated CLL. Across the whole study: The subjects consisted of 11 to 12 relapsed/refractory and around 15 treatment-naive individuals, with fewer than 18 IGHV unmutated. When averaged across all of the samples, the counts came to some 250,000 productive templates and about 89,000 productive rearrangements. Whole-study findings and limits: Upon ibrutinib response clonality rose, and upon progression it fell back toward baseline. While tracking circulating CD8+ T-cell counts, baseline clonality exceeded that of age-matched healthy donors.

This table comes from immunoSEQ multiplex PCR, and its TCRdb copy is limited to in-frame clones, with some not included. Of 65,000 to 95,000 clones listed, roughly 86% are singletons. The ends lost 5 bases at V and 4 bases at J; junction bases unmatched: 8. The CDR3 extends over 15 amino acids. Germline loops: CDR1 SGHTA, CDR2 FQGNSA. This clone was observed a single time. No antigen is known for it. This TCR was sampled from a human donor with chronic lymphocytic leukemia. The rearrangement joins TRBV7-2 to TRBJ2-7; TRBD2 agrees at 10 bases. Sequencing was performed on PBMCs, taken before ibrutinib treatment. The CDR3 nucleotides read TGTGCCAGCAGCCCCGCTAGCGGGAGTATATACGAGCAGTACTTC. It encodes CASSPASGSIYEQYF.